The 4 T cell receptor beta chains listed next were all sequenced from one sample in a study of tumor-infiltrating lymphocytes in localized non-small cell lung cancer. Assay used: immunoSEQ multiplex PCR; TCRdb lists only in-frame clones, some missing. The sample records approximately 17,000 clones, roughly 73% being singletons. The sample taken for sequencing was lung tumor tissue. All receptors come from a human donor with non-small cell lung cancer.

This rearrangement joins TRBV5-8 to TRBJ2-4; the match to TRBD2 covers 12 bases. With 4 bases clipped from V and 9 bases from J, the junction kept 11 bases outside the gene matches. The germline V gene encodes CDR1 SGHTS and CDR2 YDEGEE. This CDR3 has 16 amino acids. The CDR3 DNA follows: TGTGCCAGCAGCGTTTTTGGACTAGCGGGAAGGACCATTCAGTACTTC. Amino acid sequence: CASSVFGLAGRTIQYF.

The V gene is TRBV5-1, the J gene TRBJ2-7, with 8 bases that match TRBD2. Germline V gives CDR1 SGHRS, CDR2 YFSETQ. This CDR3 comprises 14 residues. V lost 4 bases, J lost 2 bases, and 5 bases stayed unmatched. In DNA form, the CDR3 reads TGCGCCAGCAGCCGAGCGGGAGCGGCCTACGAGCAGTACTTC. Its translation is CASSRAGAAYEQYF.

This clone was picked up one time. This rearrangement joins TRBV30 to TRBJ1-1, with D tentatively TRBD1 (5 bases). This CDR3 is 13 amino acids long. V was trimmed by 4 bases and J by 4 bases, leaving 13 bases between them. In germline, CDR1 is GTSNPN, CDR2 SVGIG (reference sequence). Written as DNA, the CDR3 is TGTGCCTGGAAAGCAGGGTTGGGCACTGAAGCTTTCTTT. It yields the protein CAWKAGLGTEAFF.

This clone was seen only a few times. V usage is TRBV7-8 and J usage is TRBJ1-2; the D gene is possibly TRBD1 (6 bases). The CDR3 is 14 amino acids. The ends were cut back, 5 bases at V and 7 bases at J, with 17 bases in the middle. Germline assignment: CDR1 SGHVS and CDR2 FQNEAQ. The CDR3 sequence is CASSIGGGAAGYTF. In DNA form, the CDR3 reads TGTGCCAGCAGCATAGGAGGGGGGGCAGCTGGCTACACCTTC.